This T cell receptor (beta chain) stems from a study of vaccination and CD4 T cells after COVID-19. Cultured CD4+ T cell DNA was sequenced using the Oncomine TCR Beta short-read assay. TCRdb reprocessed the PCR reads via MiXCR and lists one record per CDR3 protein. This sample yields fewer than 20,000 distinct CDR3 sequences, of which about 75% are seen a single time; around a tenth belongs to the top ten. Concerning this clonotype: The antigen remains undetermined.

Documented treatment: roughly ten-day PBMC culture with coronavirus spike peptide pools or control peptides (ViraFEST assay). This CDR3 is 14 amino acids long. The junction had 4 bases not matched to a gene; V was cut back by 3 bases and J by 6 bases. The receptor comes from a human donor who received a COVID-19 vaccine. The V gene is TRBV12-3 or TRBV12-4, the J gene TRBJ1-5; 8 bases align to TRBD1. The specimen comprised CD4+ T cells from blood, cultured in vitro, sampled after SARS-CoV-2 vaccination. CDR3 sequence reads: CASSFGQGRQPQHF. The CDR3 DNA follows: TGTGCCAGCAGTTTTGGACAGGGACGTCAGCCCCAGCATTTT.